This T cell receptor beta chain is drawn from a study of control samples from healthy donors and cancer patients. V lost 4 bases, J lost 5 bases, and 6 bases stayed unmatched. CDR1 is SSHAT and CDR2 is FNYEAQ in the germline V gene (reference sequence). The CDR3 is made up of 15 amino acids. In its sample, this clone was seen once. This table comes from immunoSEQ multiplex PCR, and its TCRdb copy is limited to in-frame clones, with some not included. The sample includes about 160,000 clones, approximately 90% of them seen just once. This receptor was obtained from a man aged 25 to 40 in good health. The chain carries TRBV7-7 and TRBJ2-2, with TRBD2 matching 8 bases. Material for sequencing was blood. The CDR3: CASSSGLAGTGELFF. The CDR3 DNA reads TGTGCCAGCAGCTCAGGACTAGCAGGGACCGGGGAGCTGTTTTTT.